Shown below are 23 T cell receptor beta chains from a single sample sequenced in a study of follicular helper T cells after annual influenza vaccination. Sequencing used immunoSEQ multiplex PCR; TCRdb keeps in-frame clones, though not all of them. The data contain some 5,100 clones, 65% to 85% of them singletons. This sample's time point: 2015-2016 season, pre-vaccination. The specimen comprised CXCR5- memory CD4+ T cells sorted from blood, sampled on the day of influenza vaccination. These receptor sequences come from an adult who received the influenza vaccine.

This chain connects TRBV5-4 to TRBJ1-3; no reliable D call. The CDR3 is 15 amino acids. V was cut by 1 base and J by 6 bases, with 14 bases left in between. Germline lookup yields CDR1 SGHNT and CDR2 YYREEE (reference sequence). CDR3 sequence reads: CASSLSGRQLNTIYF. CDR3 in DNA: TGTGCCAGCAGCTTGTCCGGCAGGCAATTAAACACCATATATTTT.

The rearrangement uses TRBV5-1 and TRBJ2-5, with TRBD2 as a possible D gene (6 bases). V was shortened by 4 bases and J by 1 base, with 8 bases between the two germline ends. There are 13 residues in the CDR3. The germline V gene encodes CDR1 SGHRS and CDR2 YFSETQ. The CDR3 DNA reads TGCGCCAGCAGCATTAGCGGCCAAGAGACCCAGTACTTC. Translated: CASSISGQETQYF.

This rearrangement joins TRBV11-2 to TRBJ2-1; 12 bases agree with TRBD2. The junction had 4 bases not matched to a gene; V was cut back by 5 bases and J by 5 bases. Per the germline V gene, CDR1 is SGHAT and CDR2 is FQNNGV. The CDR3 extends over 15 amino acids. The CDR3 DNA sequence: TGTGCCAGCAGCCCCTGGACTAGCGGGAACAATGAGCAGTTCTTC. It codes for CASSPWTSGNNEQFF.

V usage is TRBV5-1 and J usage is TRBJ2-1; 8 bases are a match to TRBD2. Unmatched junction bases numbered 10, after V lost 5 bases and J lost 3 bases. CDR3 size: 16 residues. Germline CDR1 reads SGHRS; CDR2 reads YFSETQ. CDR3 protein: CASSFDPGTSYNEQFF. For the CDR3, the DNA is TGCGCCAGCAGTTTCGACCCCGGGACTAGCTACAATGAGCAGTTCTTC.

V is TRBV2 and J is TRBJ2-7; D is undetermined. This CDR3 has 11 residues. CDR1 is SNHLY, CDR2 FYNNEI, per germline. With 6 bases removed from V and 4 bases from J, the gap between germline ends came to 7 bases. This CDR3 is CASSSRYEQYF. DNA for the CDR3: TGTGCCAGCAGCTCAAGGTACGAGCAGTACTTC.

The V and J genes are TRBV28 and TRBJ1-5; D is unresolved. V was trimmed by 8 bases and J by 4 bases, leaving 9 bases between them. Germline lookup yields CDR1 MDHEN and CDR2 SYDVKM. The CDR3 consists of 12 residues. CDR3 protein: CASATANQPQHF. In DNA form, the CDR3 reads TGTGCCAGCGCCACAGCGAATCAGCCCCAGCATTTT.

The chain carries TRBV29-1 and TRBJ1-1, with D maybe TRBD1 (6 bases). The V end was cut by 0 bases, the J end by 10 bases, with 15 bases between. CDR1 and CDR2 from the germline V gene are SQVTM and ANQGSEA. CDR3 length: 13 amino acids. This CDR3 reads CSVEDQEGGGAFF. DNA for the CDR3: TGCAGCGTTGAAGATCAAGAGGGAGGGGGAGCTTTCTTT.

The V and J genes are TRBV6-1 and TRBJ1-2, with D hard to call. V was cut by 7 bases and J by 4 bases, with 10 bases left in between. This CDR3 is built from 12 residues. Germline V gene data show CDR1 as MNHNS and CDR2 as SASEGT. CDR3 bases: TGTGCCAGCACGTGGGAACGCTATGGCTACACCTTC. Translated: CASTWERYGYTF.

This clone has only one observation. This chain uses TRBV2 with TRBJ2-5; the match to TRBD2 covers 9 bases. The CDR3 covers 13 residues. Per the germline V gene, CDR1 is SNHLY and CDR2 is FYNNEI. With 8 bases clipped from V and 4 bases from J, the junction kept 5 bases outside the gene matches. The chain's CDR3 is CASGRGGGETQYF. The CDR3 DNA is TGTGCCAGCGGGCGGGGGGGTGGAGAGACCCAGTACTTC.

The gene calls are TRBV5-4 and TRBJ1-2, with D possibly being TRBD1 (6 bases). V lost 9 bases and J 3 bases, leaving 12 bases between the germline ends. The CDR3 contains 12 residues. Looked up from germline, CDR1 is SGHNT and CDR2 is YYREEE (reference sequence). The CDR3 DNA reads as TGTGCCACTACAGGGTTTGACTATGGCTACACCTTC. It yields the protein CATTGFDYGYTF. Full variable domain (outside the CDR3, taken from reference TRBV5-4 and TRBJ1-2): ETGVTQSPTHLIKTRGQQVTLRCSSQSGHNTVSWYQQALGQGPQFIFQYYREEENGRGNFPPRFSGLQFPNYSSELNVNALELDDSALYLCATTGFDYGYTFGSGTRLTVV.

The J gene is TRBJ2-5, the V gene TRBV5-8; 7 bases line up with TRBD2. Germline CDR1 and CDR2: SGHTS and YDEGEE. The CDR3 length is 14 residues. J was trimmed by 4 bases and V by 7 bases; bases with no gene match: 10. The CDR3 loop is CASLRYGGSETQYF. The CDR3 DNA reads as TGTGCCAGCCTAAGATACGGGGGGTCAGAGACCCAGTACTTC.

The chain recombines TRBV27 with TRBJ2-7; D might be TRBD1 (6 bases). V was pared by 4 bases and J by 3 bases, with 13 bases between. The CDR3 totals 14 residues. Germline-derived CDR1 and CDR2 are MNHEY and SMNVEV (reference sequence). This chain's CDR3 is CASSSLGRGYEQYF. The CDR3 DNA is TGTGCCAGCAGTTCCCTGGGCAGGGGCTACGAGCAGTACTTC.

This chain joins TRBV12-5 and TRBJ2-2; D is ambiguous. The CDR3 length is 12 residues. V was clipped by 2 bases and J by 4 bases, with 2 bases between them. Germline-derived CDR1 and CDR2 are LGHNT and FRNRAP. DNA for the CDR3: TGTGCTAGTGGTTTGAGCACCGGGGAGCTGTTTTTT. This codes for CASGLSTGELFF.

The genes are TRBV2 and TRBJ1-1, with D unclear. Germline V CDR1 and CDR2: SNHLY, FYNNEI. Trimming shortened V by 6 bases and J by 1 base, and 9 bases separated the two germline ends. The CDR3 totals 13 residues. Here the CDR3 reads CASRPLQNTEAFF. For the CDR3, the DNA is TGTGCCAGCAGACCACTCCAGAACACTGAAGCTTTCTTT.

A few counts support this clone. The rearrangement links TRBV18 to TRBJ1-5; D is undetermined. CDR3 length equals 15 residues. Germline CDR1 KGHSH, CDR2 LQKENI. Trimming took off 2 bases at V and 1 base at J, with 9 bases between the two ends. CDR3 residues: CASSPGEWSNQPQHF. The CDR3 DNA follows: TGTGCCAGCTCACCAGGGGAGTGGAGCAATCAGCCCCAGCATTTT.

The V and J genes are TRBV15 and TRBJ2-7; D gene ambiguous. Germline V gives CDR1 LNHNV, CDR2 YYDKDF (reference sequence). V was pared by 5 bases and J by 2 bases, with 7 bases between. This CDR3 region has 12 residues. The CDR3 sequence is CATSSSTYEQYF. For the CDR3, the DNA is TGTGCCACCAGCTCTTCCACCTACGAGCAGTACTTC.

The rearrangement uses TRBV28 and TRBJ2-7, with unresolved D. Germline-derived CDR1 and CDR2 are MDHEN and SYDVKM. Trimming took 4 bases from V and 4 from J, leaving 11 bases between them. The CDR3 sequence is 13 residues long. In DNA form, the CDR3 reads TGTGCCAGCAGTTCCCCTAAATGGTACGAGCAGTACTTC. Translating gives CASSSPKWYEQYF.

The CDR3 protein is CASSLEVMETQYF. The CDR3 DNA reads as TGCGCCAGCAGCTTGGAGGTGATGGAGACCCAGTACTTC. V is TRBV5-1 and J is TRBJ2-5; D is undetermined. Germline-derived CDR1 and CDR2 are SGHRS and YFSETQ. V shed 0 bases and J shed 5 bases, with 8 bases lying between them. This CDR3 contains 13 residues.

The V and J genes are TRBV4-2 and TRBJ2-1; 7 bases are a match to TRBD2. V was clipped by 4 bases and J by 0 bases; unmatched bases: 9. CDR3 length: 17 residues. Germline V gene data show CDR1 as LGHNA and CDR2 as YNFKEQ. Written as DNA, the CDR3 is TGTGCCAGCAGCCCCGGGACCGGCGGGAGCTCCTACAATGAGCAGTTCTTC. This gives the protein CASSPGTGGSSYNEQFF.

CDR3 amino acids: CAWRGLAGGANVLTF. The CDR3 nucleotides read TGTGCCTGGAGGGGACTAGCGGGTGGGGCCAACGTCCTGACTTTC. This chain links TRBV30 with TRBJ2-6; TRBD2 matches at 12 bases. The junction had 0 bases not matched to a gene; V was cut back by 3 bases and J by 3 bases. CDR3 length: 15 amino acids. The germline V gene has CDR1 GTSNPN and CDR2 SVGIG (reference sequence).

V gene TRBV12-5 combines with J gene TRBJ2-2; TRBD1 matches at 10 bases. The CDR3 has 15 residues. Looked up from germline, CDR1 is LGHNT and CDR2 is FRNRAP. After removal of 4 bases from V and 7 bases from J, the junction contained 6 bases not matched to a gene. CDR3 DNA: TGTGCTAGTGGTTCCCGGGACAGGGGAATCGGGGAGCTGTTTTTT. Protein: CASGSRDRGIGELFF. The full variable domain, in which reference TRBV12-5 and TRBJ2-2 provide the parts outside the CDR3, is DARVTQTPRHKVTEMGQEVTMRCQPILGHNTVFWYRQTMMQGLELLAYFRNRAPLDDSGMPKDRFSAEMPDATLATLKIQPSEPRDSAVYFCASGSRDRGIGELFFGEGSRLTVL.

The CDR3 coding sequence is TGTGCCAGCAGCTTAGACGGGGGGGTCTTCAACGAGCAGTACTTC. It yields the protein CASSLDGGVFNEQYF. The chain has TRBV5-4 and TRBJ2-7; 8 bases map to TRBD2. The CDR3 covers 15 residues. Germline loops: CDR1 SGHNT, CDR2 YYREEE (reference sequence). V gave up 2 bases and J gave up 5 bases; unmatched junction bases: 9.

The chain uses TRBV7-6 and TRBJ1-2; no reliable D call. CDR1 and CDR2 from the germline V gene are SGHVS and FNYEAQ. V lost 2 bases, J lost 8 bases, and 9 bases lay in between. The CDR3 extends over 12 amino acids. CDR3 sequence reads: CASSLSGTGYTF. As DNA, the CDR3 is TGTGCCAGCAGCTTAAGCGGTACAGGCTACACCTTC. Looking up the rest from reference TRBV7-6 and TRBJ1-2 gives the full variable domain: GAGVSQSPRYKVTKRGQDVALRCDPISGHVSLYWYRQALGQGPEFLTYFNYEAQQDKSGLPNDRFSAERPEGSISTLTIQRTEQRDSAMYRCASSLSGTGYTFGSGTRLTVV.